A few counts support the clone carrying this T cell receptor (beta chain). Its antigen is unidentified. This specimen belongs to a study of blood T cells in healthy people across ages. Whole-study results and caveats: Naive T cell percentage showed a strong correlation with TCR beta diversity. Naive CD4+ cell counts and diversity both ran higher in long-lived than in aged donors.

A sample-barcoded 5' primer and a J-beta primer mix were used in a second PCR of about 6 to 12 cycles. Each CDR3 protein gets one entry after TCRdb re-called the 5' RACE reads with MiXCR. The data contain 800,000 or so distinct CDR3 sequences, about 25% of them singletons. The V gene's germline CDR1 is SGHNT and CDR2 YENEEA. Trimming shortened V by 4 bases and J by 0 bases, and 9 bases separated the two germline ends. The CDR3 has 15 amino acids. The sample was also reused in another study, on T cells of mothers and their children. That source adds: The study obtained over 8.5 million TCR beta CDR3 reads per mother and around 3 million per child. An overlap that was slightly higher, though non-significant, was seen in related mother-child pairs versus unrelated pairs.

The gene calls are TRBV11-3 and TRBJ2-2; a possible D gene is TRBD2 (5 bases). Sequencing was carried out using blood. The source of this sequence is a boy aged 5-17 years in good health. The CDR3 sequence is CASSSGVSNTGELFF. The CDR3 DNA is TGTGCCAGCAGCTCCGGGGTTTCGAACACCGGGGAGCTGTTTTTT.